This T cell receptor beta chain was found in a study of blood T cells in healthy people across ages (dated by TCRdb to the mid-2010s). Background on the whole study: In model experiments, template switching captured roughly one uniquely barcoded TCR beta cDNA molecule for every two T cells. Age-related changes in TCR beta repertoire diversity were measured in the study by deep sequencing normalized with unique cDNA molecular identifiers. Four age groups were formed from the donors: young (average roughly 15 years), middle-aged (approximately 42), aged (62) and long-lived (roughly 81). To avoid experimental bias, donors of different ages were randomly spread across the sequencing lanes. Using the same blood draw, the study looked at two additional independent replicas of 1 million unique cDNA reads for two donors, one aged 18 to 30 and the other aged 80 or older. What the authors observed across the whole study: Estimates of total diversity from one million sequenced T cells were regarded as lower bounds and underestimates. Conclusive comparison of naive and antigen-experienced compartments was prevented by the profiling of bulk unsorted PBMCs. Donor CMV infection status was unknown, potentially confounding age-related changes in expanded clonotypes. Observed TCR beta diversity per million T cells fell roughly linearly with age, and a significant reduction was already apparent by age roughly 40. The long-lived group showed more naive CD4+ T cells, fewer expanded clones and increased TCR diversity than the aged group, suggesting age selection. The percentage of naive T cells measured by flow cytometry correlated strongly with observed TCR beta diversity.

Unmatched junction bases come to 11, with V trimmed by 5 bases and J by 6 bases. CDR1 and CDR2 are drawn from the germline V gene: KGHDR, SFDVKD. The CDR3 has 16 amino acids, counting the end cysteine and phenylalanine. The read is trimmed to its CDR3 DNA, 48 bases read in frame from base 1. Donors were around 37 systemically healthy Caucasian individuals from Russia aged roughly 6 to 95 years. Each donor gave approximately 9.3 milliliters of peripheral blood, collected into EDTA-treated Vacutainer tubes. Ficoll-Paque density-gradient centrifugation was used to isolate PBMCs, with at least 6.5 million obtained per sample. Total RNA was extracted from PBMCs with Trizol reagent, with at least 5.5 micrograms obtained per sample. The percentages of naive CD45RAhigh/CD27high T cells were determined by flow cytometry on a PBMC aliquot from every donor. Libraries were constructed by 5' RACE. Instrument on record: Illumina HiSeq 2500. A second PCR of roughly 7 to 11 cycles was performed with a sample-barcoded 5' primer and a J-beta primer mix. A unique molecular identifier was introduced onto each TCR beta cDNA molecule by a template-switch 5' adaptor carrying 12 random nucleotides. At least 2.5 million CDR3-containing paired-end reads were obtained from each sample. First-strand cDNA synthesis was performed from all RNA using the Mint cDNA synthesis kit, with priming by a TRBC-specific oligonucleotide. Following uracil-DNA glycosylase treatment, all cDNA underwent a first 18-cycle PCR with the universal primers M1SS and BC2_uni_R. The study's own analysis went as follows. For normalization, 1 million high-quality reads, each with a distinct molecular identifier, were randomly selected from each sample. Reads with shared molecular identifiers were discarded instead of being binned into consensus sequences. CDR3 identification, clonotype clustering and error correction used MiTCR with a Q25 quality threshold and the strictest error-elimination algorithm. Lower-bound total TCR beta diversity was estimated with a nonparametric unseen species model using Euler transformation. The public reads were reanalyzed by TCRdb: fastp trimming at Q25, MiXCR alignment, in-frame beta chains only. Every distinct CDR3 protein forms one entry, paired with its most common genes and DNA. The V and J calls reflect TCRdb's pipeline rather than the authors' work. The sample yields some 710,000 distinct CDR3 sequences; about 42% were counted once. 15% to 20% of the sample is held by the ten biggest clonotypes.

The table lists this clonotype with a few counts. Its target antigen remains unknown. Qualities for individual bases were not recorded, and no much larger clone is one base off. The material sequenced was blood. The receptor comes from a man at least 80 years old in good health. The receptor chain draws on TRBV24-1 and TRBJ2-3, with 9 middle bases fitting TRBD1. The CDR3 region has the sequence CATSVPGQGVLDTQYF. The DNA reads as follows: TGTGCCACCAGTGTTCCGGGACAGGGAGTTCTGGATACGCAGTATTTT.